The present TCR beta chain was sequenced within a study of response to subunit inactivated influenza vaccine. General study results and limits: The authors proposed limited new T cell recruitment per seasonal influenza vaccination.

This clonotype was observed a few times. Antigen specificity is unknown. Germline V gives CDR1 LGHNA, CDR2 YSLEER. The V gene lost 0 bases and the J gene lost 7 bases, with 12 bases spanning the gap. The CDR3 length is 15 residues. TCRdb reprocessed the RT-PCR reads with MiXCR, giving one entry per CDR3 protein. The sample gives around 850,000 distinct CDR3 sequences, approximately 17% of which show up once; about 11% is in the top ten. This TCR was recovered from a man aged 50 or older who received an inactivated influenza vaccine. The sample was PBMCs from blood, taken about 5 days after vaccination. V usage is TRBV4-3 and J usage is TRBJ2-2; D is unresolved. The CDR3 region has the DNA TGCGCCAGCAGCCAAGATTCTCGGTCCAGCGGGGAGCTGTTTTTT. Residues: CASSQDSRSSGELFF.